This section outlines one T cell receptor (beta chain) sequence together with its context. The antigen is unknown. Likely a read error: the CDR3 ends without its conserved phenylalanine or tryptophan. It is unclear where the CDR3 begins or ends on the DNA, so no DNA is shown, and the CDR3 is as TCRdb lists it. Germline V lookup: CDR1 SGHRS, CDR2 YFSETQ. The CDR3 sequence runs 15 residues, both termini included. This record belongs to a study of tumor-infiltrating lymphocytes in primary liver carcinoma. In the study overall: Sample yields, roughly 3.65 to 8 million productive TCRbeta reads, were similar across the tissue types.

General observations from the study: Appearing in all five tumor regions was true of only about 8-24% of top clones. Tumor specimens were characterized by a significantly higher top-250-clone fraction than blood (p = 0.039).

The researchers produced TCR beta cDNA from approximately 540 ng total RNA with a constant-region primer. Amplification in three nested multiplex PCR rounds with slightly modified ARM-PCR gave rise to TCR beta libraries. TRBV1-TRBV30 forward primers and a C-beta reverse primer were used in the first two PCR rounds, which each ran for approximately 10 cycles. TCRdb redid the calling of the multiplex PCR reads with MiXCR, one entry per CDR3 protein. The top ten hold less than 25% of the sample, which has roughly 49,000 distinct CDR3 sequences, over 75% seen once. Co-extracted RNA and DNA came from about 19-30 mg of unsorted bulk tissue.

This sequence was found in a man aged 35 to 55 with primary liver carcinoma and hepatitis B virus infection. This chain uses TRBV5-1 with TRBJ2-7. The sequenced sample was liver tumor tissue from sampling region 5. As to subset: tumor region T5, tumor centre. The chain's CDR3 is CASSLDAGGFYERYI.